Listed below are T cell receptor beta chains from one sample, sequenced in a study of blood T cell repertoires in COVID-19. Here immunoSEQ multiplex PCR was the method, and the copy in TCRdb shows in-frame clones only, minus some. Counted here are some 78,000 clones, around nine tenths occurring once; the ten biggest clones make up 4.9%. Sequencing was done on a sample of peripheral blood. The source is a man between 50 and 59 years old with active or convalescent COVID-19. CDR3s include the opening cysteine and the closing phenylalanine or tryptophan. The D gene is left open where the match is weak. Not every row has a clone size; where given, it reads once, few, many or a size class.

length,D,J,size,V,CDR3,DNA
14,NA,TRBJ2-3,NA,TRBV7-6,CASTPLAGTDTQYF,TGTGCCAGCACCCCATTGGCGGGCACAGATACGCAGTATTTT
15,NA,TRBJ1-3,NA,TRBV5-1,CASASLEGVGNTIYF,TGCGCCAGCGCCTCCCTTGAGGGGGTTGGAAACACCATATATTTT
16,TRBD1,TRBJ1-3,NA,TRBV7-9,CASSFPTGASGNTIYF,TGTGCCAGCAGCTTTCCGACAGGGGCCTCTGGAAACACCATATATTTT
14,NA,TRBJ2-5,NA,TRBV24-1,CATSPGLGGETQYF,TGTGCCACCAGTCCGGGTTTGGGGGGAGAGACCCAGTACTTC
15,TRBD1,TRBJ2-7,NA,TRBV7-2,CASSFDRDRVYEQYF,TGTGCCAGCAGCTTCGACCGGGACAGGGTCTACGAGCAGTACTTC
14,NA,TRBJ1-2,NA,TRBV24-1,CATSDPGQIYGYTF,TGTGCCACCAGTGACCCTGGACAGATCTATGGCTACACCTTC
14,NA,TRBJ1-2,NA,TRBV25-1,CASSELEGPYGYTF,TGTGCCAGCAGTGAATTGGAGGGTCCCTATGGCTACACCTTC
15,TRBD2,TRBJ2-5,NA,TRBV19,CASIASGGLAETQYF,TGTGCCAGTATCGCTAGCGGGGGACTCGCGGAGACCCAGTACTTC
16,NA,TRBJ1-5,NA,TRBV2,CASSGGGTGGNQPQHF,TGTGCCAGCAGTGGCGGGGGGACTGGAGGCAATCAGCCCCAGCATTTT
15,TRBD2,TRBJ2-5,NA,TRBV3-1/TRBV3-2,CASSQRLAGVETQYF,TGTGCCAGCAGCCAGAGATTAGCGGGGGTGGAGACCCAGTACTTC
15,TRBD1,TRBJ1-2,NA,TRBV10-3,CAISESGQGNYGYTF,TGTGCCATCAGTGAGTCGGGACAGGGGAACTATGGCTACACCTTC
14,TRBD1,TRBJ1-5,NA,TRBV19,CASRGQGLNQPQHF,TGTGCCAGTAGGGGACAGGGACTTAATCAGCCCCAGCATTTT
12,TRBD1,TRBJ1-1,NA,TRBV6-6,CASRGDRGRTFF,TGTGCCAGCAGGGGAGACAGGGGGAGGACTTTCTTT
16,TRBD1,TRBJ1-1,NA,TRBV7-2,CASSLAGTGDYTEAFF,TGTGCCAGCAGCTTAGCGGGGACAGGGGACTACACTGAAGCTTTCTTT
12,NA,TRBJ2-3,once,TRBV7-2,CASSLYRDTQYF,TGTGCCAGCAGCTTATATCGAGATACGCAGTATTTT
16,TRBD1,TRBJ1-2,NA,TRBV24-1,CATSDDLGQGAGGYTF,TGTGCCACCAGTGACGACCTGGGACAGGGGGCCGGTGGCTACACCTTC
14,NA,TRBJ1-2,few,TRBV19,CASSIEGQSYGYTF,TGTGCCAGTAGTATAGAAGGACAGTCCTATGGCTACACCTTC
15,NA,TRBJ1-4,NA,TRBV10-2,CASSEPTARGEKLFF,TGCGCCAGCAGTGAGCCGACAGCACGAGGTGAAAAACTGTTTTTT
17,NA,TRBJ2-5,NA,TRBV19,CASSMGGGRWGQETQYF,TGTGCCAGTAGTATGGGAGGGGGGCGTTGGGGCCAAGAGACCCAGTACTTC
22,TRBD1,TRBJ1-2,NA,TRBV9,CASSARDSILKSSRGWSYGYTF,TGTGCCAGCAGCGCGAGGGACAGCATACTAAAAAGCTCTAGGGGTTGGTCCTATGGCTACACCTTC
16,NA,TRBJ1-5,NA,TRBV5-6,CASSFYNRGSNQPQHF,TGTGCCAGCAGCTTTTACAATCGAGGAAGTAACCAGCCCCAGCATTTT
16,NA,TRBJ2-3,few,TRBV28,CASSGQGGYPTDTQYF,TGTGCCAGCAGTGGGCAGGGGGGTTATCCTACAGATACGCAGTATTTT
16,TRBD1,TRBJ2-2,NA,TRBV6-2/TRBV6-3,CASSYLGTENTGELFF,TGTGCCAGCAGTTACCTCGGGACAGAAAACACCGGGGAGCTGTTTTTT
15,NA,TRBJ2-1,NA,TRBV21-1,CASSKEAGAPNEQFF,TGTGCCAGCAGCAAAGAGGCTGGGGCCCCCAATGAGCAGTTCTTC
14,NA,TRBJ2-1,NA,TRBV27,CASSSVGVYNEQFF,TGTGCCAGCAGTTCGGTAGGGGTCTACAATGAGCAGTTCTTC
17,NA,TRBJ2-2,NA,TRBV30,CAWSVLKAAMNTGELFF,TGTGCCTGGAGTGTACTAAAGGCAGCAATGAACACCGGGGAGCTGTTTTTT
16,NA,TRBJ1-5,NA,TRBV20-1,CSASPLTERSNQPQHF,TGCAGTGCTAGTCCCCTCACAGAGAGAAGCAATCAGCCCCAGCATTTT
14,TRBD1,TRBJ1-2,NA,TRBV15,CATSTGQGIDGYTF,TGTGCCACCAGCACCGGACAGGGGATCGATGGCTACACCTTC
14,NA,TRBJ2-7,NA,TRBV3-1/TRBV3-2,CASSQGGRTYEQYF,TGTGCCAGCAGCCAAGGGGGGAGGACGTACGAGCAGTACTTC
12,NA,TRBJ2-7,NA,TRBV30,CAWSADYYEQYF,TGTGCCTGGAGTGCGGACTATTACGAGCAGTACTTC
16,NA,TRBJ1-2,NA,TRBV3-1/TRBV3-2,CASSQEGAGQEGGYTF,TGTGCCAGCAGCCAAGAAGGCGCGGGTCAGGAAGGCGGCTACACCTTC
14,NA,TRBJ2-1,NA,TRBV14,CASSPWGPYNEQFF,TGTGCCAGCAGCCCCTGGGGCCCCTACAATGAGCAGTTCTTC
13,NA,TRBJ2-2,NA,TRBV12-3/TRBV12-4,CASSRLSTGELFF,TGTGCCAGCAGTCGCCTCAGTACCGGGGAGCTGTTTTTT
19,NA,TRBJ1-1,NA,TRBV21-1,CASSRSPGQVLAVPTEAFF,TGTGCCAGCAGCAGATCGCCCGGACAGGTCTTGGCGGTCCCCACTGAAGCTTTCTTT
17,TRBD1,TRBJ1-5,once,TRBV9,CASSSGTGPYSNQPQHF,TGTGCCAGCAGCTCCGGGACAGGGCCCTATAGCAATCAGCCCCAGCATTTT
14,NA,TRBJ2-5,NA,TRBV5-5,CASSLVGPQETQYF,TGTGCCAGCAGCCTGGTGGGCCCGCAAGAGACCCAGTACTTC
13,NA,TRBJ1-1,NA,TRBV5-5,CASSSWGGTEAFF,TGTGCCAGCAGCTCCTGGGGGGGCACTGAAGCTTTCTTT
14,NA,TRBJ2-2,few,TRBV5-6,CASSHDNPTGELFF,TGTGCCAGCAGCCATGACAATCCCACCGGGGAGCTGTTTTTT
14,NA,TRBJ2-2,NA,TRBV2,CASSRDMNTGELFF,TGTGCCAGCAGTAGGGACATGAACACCGGGGAGCTGTTTTTT
15,TRBD1,TRBJ1-6,NA,TRBV5-1,CASSLGTGLITALHF,TGCGCCAGCAGCTTGGGGACAGGGCTAATCACGGCCCTCCACTTT
16,TRBD1,TRBJ1-4,once,TRBV11-2,CASSLEQGDFPRKLFF,TGTGCCAGCAGCTTAGAGCAGGGGGATTTCCCCCGGAAACTGTTTTTT